A single T cell receptor (beta chain) is shown here with its context. Its matching antigen is unknown. Using immunoSEQ multiplex PCR, the repertoire was profiled, and TCRdb retains in-frame clones only, with some absent. The sample holds about 86,000 clones, 88% seen once. This sample was taken from a study of graft-versus-host responses after intestinal transplantation. Study-level information: Multivisceral, liver-intestinal, or isolated intestinal transplants were performed in recipients. Following induction with anti-thymocyte globulin, all recipients were given tacrolimus and steroids for two to three years. Study findings and constraints: High graft-versus-host to host-versus-graft clonal ratios were found in allografts of patients who had graft-donor T cell macrochimerism. Declines in HvG clones occurring early post-transplant were associated with peak circulating GvH clone levels.

The germline V and J ends were trimmed by 0 bases and 7 bases, with 22 bases remaining between them. The germline V gene has CDR1 SGHTA and CDR2 FQGNSA. The CDR3 consists of 17 residues. J is TRBJ2-7 and V is TRBV7-2; D may be TRBD1 (6 bases). The origin of this receptor is a human donor who was the organ donor for an intestinal transplant. The material sequenced was unstimulated CD4+ T cells sorted from spleen or lymph node cells, taken before transplant. CDR3 region: CASSLAPRGTARGEQYF. The CDR3, as DNA: TGTGCCAGCAGCTTAGCCCCCAGGGGTACGGCCCGCGGGGAGCAGTACTTC.